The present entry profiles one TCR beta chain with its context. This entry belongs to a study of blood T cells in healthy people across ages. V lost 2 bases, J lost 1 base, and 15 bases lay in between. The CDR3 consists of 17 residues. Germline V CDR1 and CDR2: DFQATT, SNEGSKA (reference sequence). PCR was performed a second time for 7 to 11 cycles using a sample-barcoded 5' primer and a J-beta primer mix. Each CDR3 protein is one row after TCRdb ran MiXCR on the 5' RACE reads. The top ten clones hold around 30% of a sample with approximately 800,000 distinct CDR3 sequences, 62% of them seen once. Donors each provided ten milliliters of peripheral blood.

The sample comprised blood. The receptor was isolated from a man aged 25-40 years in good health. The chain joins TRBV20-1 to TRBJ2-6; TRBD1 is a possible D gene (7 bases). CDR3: CSARRQGGPSGANVLTF. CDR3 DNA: TGCAGTGCTAGACGACAGGGAGGCCCTTCTGGGGCCAACGTCCTGACTTTC.